This T cell receptor beta chain was identified in a study of OX40 agonist ivuxolimab in advanced cancers. Study-wide context: Administration of intravenous ivuxolimab to patients occurred every 2 weeks at 0.01 to 10 mg/kg. Partial responses, seen in three patients, involved one hepatocellular carcinoma and two cutaneous melanomas. Study conclusions and caveats: Patients with a partial response at 0.1-3.0 mg/kg had among the lowest clonal expansion.

With respect to this clone: Its antigen is currently unknown.

Assay: immunoSEQ multiplex PCR; the TCRdb copy retains only in-frame clones and omits some. The sample holds 80,000 to 100,000 clones, 80% to 90% seen once. This CDR3 spans 15 amino acids. Looked up from germline, CDR1 is SGHAT and CDR2 is FQNNGV. The ends were cut back, 5 bases at V and 4 bases at J, with 18 bases in the middle. The V call is TRBV11-2, the J call TRBJ2-7; D might be TRBD1 or TRBD2, each matching 5 bases. The sample consisted of CD4+ or CD8+ T cells sorted from blood, taken in a trial of the OX40 agonist ivuxolimab. The sequence was obtained from an adult with an advanced solid tumor such as melanoma, head and neck, liver or kidney cancer. The CDR3, as DNA: TGTGCCAGCAGCCGTAGTTTCGGGACCCTTTACGAGCAGTACTTC. It is translated as CASSRSFGTLYEQYF.